This TCR beta chain was recorded in a study of cytomegalovirus exposure and HLA in healthy donors. Study findings and constraints: Reportedly, cytomegalovirus status was diagnosed with high sensitivity and specificity. A later analysis found first-cohort TCR clusters tended to co-occur in the 120 or so validation repertoires.

The table came from immunoSEQ multiplex PCR; TCRdb's copy has only in-frame clones and leaves some out. The table records some 220,000 clones, 75% to 95% of them present only once. Details on this clone: What it binds is unknown.

There are 12 residues in the CDR3. Germline V gene data show CDR1 as MNHNS and CDR2 as SASEGT. Trimming pared 8 bases from V and 4 bases from J, leaving 12 bases between. The specimen was PBMCs. The chain joins TRBV6-1 to TRBJ2-7; a weak D match, TRBD2 (6 bases). This sequence originates from a young woman in good health and CMV-seronegative. The CDR3 DNA sequence: TGTGCCAGCCGGGCGGGACCTTACGAGCAGTACTTC. Translated, it gives CASRAGPYEQYF.